This entry lists 14 T cell receptor beta chains sequenced from one sample in a study of beta chain features in type 1 diabetes (dated by TCRdb to the late 2010s). Broad study findings and their caveats: Type 1 diabetes patients showed a moderate but significant shortening of TCRB CDR3 length in all four CD4+ subsets.

The library was made by the immunoSEQ multiplex PCR assay. The entire isolated RNA was reverse transcribed using the High Capacity cDNA Reverse Transcription Kit, and thus expressed TCRB transcripts were sequenced. This immuneACCESS table, as held by TCRdb, lists in-frame sequences with V and J called but not all clones. Of the missing ones, under half trace to an unresolved V gene in checked studies; the others have no known cause. The sample contains 50,000 or so clones, around 40% of them found a single time. 1.4% of the sample goes to the ten largest clones. Their antigens are not known. Sequenced: Tregs from blood. The cell subset or site label for this specimen denotes: regulatory CD4+ T cells. The receptors here all came from a young man with type 1 diabetes.

The chain combines TRBV14 with TRBJ1-1; D is uncertain. Germline-derived CDR1 and CDR2 are SGHDN and FVKESK. V was pared by 0 bases and J by 0 bases, with 2 bases between. CDR3 length equals 13 residues. CDR3 sequence: CASSQDMNTEAFF. DNA of the CDR3: TGTGCCAGCAGCCAAGATATGAACACTGAAGCTTTCTTT. The entire variable domain, with the rest obtained from reference TRBV14 and TRBJ1-1, is as follows: EAGVTQFPSHSVIEKGQTVTLRCDPISGHDNLYWYRRVMGKEIKFLLHFVKESKQDESGMPNNRFLAERTGGTYSTLKVQPAELEDSGVYFCASSQDMNTEAFFGQGTRLTVV.

In its sample, this clone was seen a few times. The rearrangement links TRBV5-1 to TRBJ2-2, with 12 bases that match TRBD1. Germline V gene sequence: CDR1 SGHRS, CDR2 YFSETQ. V shed 4 bases and J 7 bases; nucleotides not matched to a gene: 8. This CDR3 is 16 amino acids long. The DNA of the CDR3 is TGCGCCAGCAGCCCTCCGGGACAGGGGGCTGGCGGGGAGCTGTTTTTT. Translated: CASSPPGQGAGGELFF.

This clone was detected only a few times. V is TRBV7-6 and J is TRBJ2-7; TRBD2 aligns across 11 bases. Germline CDR1 and CDR2: SGHVS and FNYEAQ. V was clipped by 0 bases and J by 4 bases; unmatched bases: 11. The CDR3 is made up of 18 amino acids. The CDR3, as DNA: TGTGCCAGCAGCTTAGCCCCTGCGACTAGCGGGATAAGTTACGAGCAGTACTTC. Translating it yields CASSLAPATSGISYEQYF.

The genes are TRBV9 and TRBJ2-1, with a tentative D call TRBD2 (6 bases). The V end lost 4 bases, the J end lost 9 bases, and 14 bases lay between the germline ends. CDR3 length equals 13 residues. Germline values: CDR1 SGDLS, CDR2 YYNGEE. The CDR3 DNA sequence: TGTGCCAGCAGCACCCGAGACGGGAGTGAGCAGTTCTTC. Protein sequence: CASSTRDGSEQFF.

This chain uses TRBV25-1 with TRBJ1-2, with 8 bases that match TRBD1. V lost 4 bases and J lost 6; bases outside the gene matches: 4. The CDR3 consists of 13 residues. Germline lookup yields CDR1 MGHDK and CDR2 SYGVNS. The CDR3 region has the DNA TGTGCCAGCAGTGGGCAGGGGGCTGATGGCTACACCTTC. This codes for CASSGQGADGYTF.

This clone was detected a few times. The chain uses TRBV5-1 and TRBJ2-7, with TRBD1 identical over 8 bases. CDR1 is SGHRS, CDR2 YFSETQ, per germline. V shed 4 bases, J shed 2 bases, and the junction held 8 bases outside the gene matches. The CDR3 extends over 15 amino acids. CDR3 sequence: CASSESTGEAYEQYF. The DNA of the CDR3 is TGCGCCAGCAGCGAATCGACAGGGGAGGCCTACGAGCAGTACTTC.

This chain links TRBV14 with TRBJ2-1, with a weak D call TRBD1 (6 bases). The CDR3 spans 11 residues. CDR1 is SGHDN and CDR2 is FVKESK in the germline V gene. Trimming took off 3 bases at V and 11 bases at J, with 8 bases between the two ends. This CDR3 is CASSQGAKQFF. CDR3 bases: TGTGCCAGCAGCCAGGGGGCGAAGCAGTTCTTC.

This clone was seen only a few times. The chain carries TRBV6-1 and TRBJ2-7; 7 bases line up with TRBD2. Germline V gene sequence: CDR1 MNHNS, CDR2 SASEGT. The ends lost 5 bases at V and 10 bases at J; junction bases unmatched: 5. The CDR3 covers 11 residues. CDR3 in DNA: TGTGCCAGCAGTTGGGAGGGCCAACAGTACTTC. Its protein product is CASSWEGQQYF.

CDR3 sequence reads: CASSPSRGSSYNEQFF. CDR3 sequence (DNA): TGTGCCAGCAGCCCTTCGCGCGGGAGCTCCTACAATGAGCAGTTCTTC. The genes are TRBV11-2 and TRBJ2-1, with TRBD2 matching 7 bases. V was clipped by 5 bases and J by 0 bases; unmatched bases: 7. Per germline, CDR1 SGHAT and CDR2 FQNNGV. CDR3 length: 16 amino acids.

In this sample, this clone turned up a few times. The chain joins TRBV28 to TRBJ2-3, with D uncertain. Deletions cut 4 bases from V and 7 bases from J, with 6 bases between. The CDR3 has 11 residues. Looked up from germline, CDR1 is MDHEN and CDR2 is SYDVKM. The CDR3 sequence: CASSSRYTQYF. CDR3 bases: TGTGCCAGCAGTTCACGGTATACGCAGTATTTT.

The CDR3 sequence: CASSLVEGAGEQYF. CDR3 nucleotides: TGCGCCAGCAGCTTGGTGGAGGGGGCGGGCGAGCAGTACTTC. The V call is TRBV5-1, the J call TRBJ2-7, with D maybe TRBD1 (7 bases). Germline lookup yields CDR1 SGHRS and CDR2 YFSETQ. V was pared by 0 bases and J by 6 bases, with 13 bases between. This CDR3 spans 14 amino acids.

By its share, this clone is medium-sized. The chain recombines TRBV10-2 with TRBJ2-5; weak D call: TRBD1 (6 bases). V gave up 3 bases and J gave up 7 bases, with 15 bases separating them. The CDR3 runs to 14 residues. Germline CDR1 WSHSY, CDR2 SAAADI. The CDR3 reads CASSDPQGIGTQYF. The CDR3 DNA follows: TGCGCCAGCAGTGACCCCCAGGGGATAGGGACCCAGTACTTC.

This sequence joins TRBV6-5 and TRBJ1-2, with D possibly TRBD1 on 5 matching bases. Trimming took 5 bases from V and 4 from J, leaving 8 bases between them. This CDR3 comprises 12 residues. The germline V gene encodes CDR1 MNHEY and CDR2 SVGAGI. This CDR3 is CASSEDSYGYTF. The CDR3 region has the DNA TGTGCCAGCAGTGAAGACAGCTATGGCTACACCTTC.

This sequence joins TRBV2 and TRBJ2-1, with D unclear. Germline CDR1 SNHLY, CDR2 FYNNEI. The length of the CDR3 is 14 residues. V was cut by 3 bases and J by 2 bases, with 8 bases left in between. Here the CDR3 reads CASSDPGTYNEQFF. The CDR3 region has the DNA TGTGCCAGCAGTGATCCAGGTACCTACAATGAGCAGTTCTTC. Using reference TRBV2 and TRBJ2-1 for the parts outside the CDR3, the full variable domain is EPEVTQTPSHQVTQMGQEVILRCVPISNHLYFYWYRQILGQKVEFLVSFYNNEISEKSEIFDDQFSVERPDGSNFTLKIRSTKLEDSAMYFCASSDPGTYNEQFFGPGTRLTVL.